This T cell receptor beta chain was found in a study of cytomegalovirus exposure and HLA in healthy donors (dated by TCRdb to the late 2010s). About the investigation overall: In an earlier analysis of about 560 of the donors, 250 to 350 Gb of sequence data and 95 million to 130 million unique TCR beta sequences from about 190 million T cells were reported. An early release covering 500 to 750 HLA-typed donors comprised about 300 gigabases of sequencing data and around 86 million unique TCR sequences. Of the approximately 400 genotyped donors, 65% to 90% fell in the genetic ancestry cluster associated with self-reported Caucasian donors. The study was designed to test whether signatures of past pathogen exposure could be identified by cataloging public T cell receptors. Using immunosequencing, the study profiled T cell repertoires from 666 subjects and related those repertoires to cytomegalovirus serostatus. A separate validation cohort of 100 to 150 different subjects was used in addition to the approximately 700-subject first cohort. The study combined high-throughput TCR immunosequencing, statistical association of individual TCRs with disease status, and machine learning to predict cytomegalovirus infection status. A later analysis re-analyzed previously published TCR beta repertoires from roughly 600 donors and added high-resolution HLA genotyping to study TCR occurrence patterns. Rather than drawing on any new phenotypic data, the later analysis identified candidate immune exposures from TCR beta sequences and the way those sequences occurred across donors. In an earlier analysis of roughly 580 of the donors, high-throughput TCR beta sequencing was used to judge whether each TCR beta V gene segment behaved as functional or pseudogenic. Donor age, sex, ethnicity and CMV serostatus were compiled alongside the repertoire data. Genome-wide SNP genotypes for about 60% of the roughly 670 donors were used in a later genetic analysis, which treated that subset as a discovery cohort. Every discovery cohort repertoire had been produced on one sequencing platform. Class I and class II HLA loci were covered by the typing at four-digit resolution. The number of donors typed differed by locus, with 629-630 for A, B, C, DRB1 and DQB1, around 500 for DQA1, approximately 580 for DPA1, and some 450 for DPB1. Roughly five DR-DQ haplotypes were treated as single units for association and clustering because of strong linkage in the cohort. Among under 450 genotyped donors of the cohort, an average of roughly 240,000 unique TCR beta nucleotide sequences were sequenced per donor, around 18% of them non-productive.

Worth noting for this clone: Which antigen it targets is not known. Base qualities are not provided; no much larger clone lies one nucleotide away.

Library preparation was by the immunoSEQ multiplex PCR assay. For the multiplex PCR, a mixture combining 60 forward primers for TCR Vbeta segments and 13 reverse primers for TCR Jbeta segments was used. Amplification of the CDR3 region of rearranged TCR beta genes was performed with a multiplex PCR assay on genomic DNA. On the Illumina HiSeq System, the amplified TCR beta libraries were sequenced as 87-base-pair reads. The original pipeline was this. In a later analysis, roughly 80 million unique TCR beta chains were counted across the approximately 640 repertoires, and approximately 11 million of these chains were shared by at least two donors. Raw reads were error-corrected and collapsed into unique sequences by a nearest-neighbor algorithm in which closely related sequences were merged to remove PCR and sequencing errors. V, D and J gene segments were assigned by aligning CDR3 sequences to IMGT reference sequences. For a sequence to be retained, a match of at least six nucleotides was required to both a V gene segment and a J gene segment. A rearrangement was called productive if the CDR3 had no stop codons and remained in frame with V and J, and every other rearrangement was called non-productive. Following IMGT convention, CDR3 was defined as the stretch from the second conserved V-encoded cysteine up to the conserved J-encoded phenylalanine. Sequences without an unambiguous match to a single V gene segment were excluded from the earlier analysis of over 500 of the donors. An earlier analysis of 500 to 600 of the donors classified V segments as functional when productive rearrangements were above 56.7% and as segregating when the standard deviation between donors was above 5%. A statistical classification framework was built to diagnose cytomegalovirus status from the catalog of TCR beta chain sequences. A later analysis assigned V and J genes by comparing TCR nucleotide sequences with IMGT/GENE-DB human TR gene sequences. In a later analysis, CDR3 sequences and most-parsimonious VDJ recombination scenarios were assigned using the TCRdist pipeline. In a later analysis, each TCR beta chain was defined by its CDR3 amino acid sequence together with its V-gene family, and reads lacking a unique V-gene family were excluded. As a way to deal with suspected cross-contamination and a sequencing artifact, a later analysis dropped 592 nucleotide sequences that were highly shared and had low generation probability. In a later analysis, a clonal expansion index was calculated for each public chain from normalized within-repertoire ranks of inferred template counts. In a later analysis, generation probabilities were computed using a VDJ recombination model fitted to out-of-frame rearrangements, and the results were checked against IGoR. Hypergeometric tests were used in a later analysis to score TCR-TCR, TCR-HLA and TCR-CMV co-occurrence, with a repertoire-size bias correction applied to the TCR pairs. In a later analysis, false discovery rates were estimated by permuting HLA or CMV assignments 20 times. In a later analysis, co-occurring TCRs were grouped using DBSCAN, and TCRdist sequence similarity was added for clustering within HLA-allele-positive subsets. For co-occurrence clustering, repertoires with fewer than 30,000 or more than 120,000 public chains were excluded, along with about five repertoires with anomalous nucleotide sharing. The table comes from immuneACCESS by way of TCRdb, which keeps in-frame sequences with V and J called. Part of the clones is missing from these tables; in studies checked, under half for an unresolved V gene and the rest for unknown reasons. That table gives V, J and clone size, and the DNA gave D and trimming. A total of 77,000 or so clones appear in this sample, 70% to 85% of them only once. The ten largest clones capture 15% to 20% of the sample.

CDR1 SGDLS and CDR2 YYNGEE were looked up in the germline V gene. Trimming removed 3 bases from V and 2 bases from J; the gene matches leave 6 bases unexplained. The CDR3 has 16 amino acids, counting the end cysteine and phenylalanine. Here the CDR3 DNA is all that survives: 48 bases in frame from base 1. The cohort consisted of hundreds of healthy bone marrow donors. Cohort members were all nominally healthy when sampled, although unrecorded immune exposures were likely present. The donor was CMV seropositive and belonged to the group of about 290 seropositive cohort members. A peripheral blood sample was provided by each donor, and peripheral blood mononuclear cells were used for TCR beta sequencing. Genomic DNA extraction from the blood cell samples was performed with the Qiagen DNeasy Blood Extraction Kit. The investigation overall reported the following: In a later analysis, most CMV-associated TCR beta chains were found to appear HLA-restricted, with HLA associations seemingly driven largely by CMV exposure. A few of the identified cytomegalovirus-associated TCR beta chains were confirmed in vitro to be specific for cytomegalovirus antigens. The classifier was reported to diagnose cytomegalovirus status with high specificity and sensitivity in both the original and validation cohorts. In a later analysis, several top co-occurrence clusters were reported to appear linked to parvovirus B19, influenza, CMV and Epstein-Barr virus. A further reported finding was that TCR beta sequences accurately predicted the HLA-A and HLA-B alleles for most subjects in the first cohort. When HLA alleles, especially DR and DQ, strongly co-occurred, TCR associations were difficult to assign to individual alleles. Because some donors lacked HLA typing at each locus, the association tests relied only on the typed subset. A later analysis found that TCR association rates varied across HLA loci, with DRB1 alleles showing the most associated TCRs and HLA-C alleles the fewest. Compared with the approximately 670-donor mean, donors in an Asian-associated ancestry cluster had fewer N-insertions in productive TCRs, according to a later genetic analysis. According to the authors, the approach could potentially be generalized to other disease states and immunological phenotypes. The study gave a list of some 150 TCR beta chains associated with cytomegalovirus. The sequencing pipeline was judged likely to have produced a cluster of highly shared sequence variants as a technical artifact. An earlier analysis of 587 of the donors showed that most TCR beta V segments appeared in productive rearrangements either about 90% or about 30% of the time, which broadly matched IMGT annotations. A later analysis associated 15,000 or so TCR beta sequences with specific HLA alleles at a false discovery rate of 0.05. The only immune exposure information available for the cohort was CMV serostatus. Because counts were too low, about 15 rarely observed V segments, including chromosome 9 orphons, were left out of the earlier analysis of a few hundred of the donors. In a later analysis, HLA-associated TCR beta chains were found to be more clonally expanded and to have lower generation probabilities than equally common non-associated chains. Linkage disequilibrium might explain the correlated functional status among segregating V segments, but an unknown experimental factor could not be excluded. Because the 87-base-pair reads could not distinguish some IMGT-functional V segments, including TRBV6-2 and TRBV6-3, those segments were excluded. In a later genetic analysis, a missense DCLRE1C variant was associated with V-gene and J-gene trimming of TCR beta chains, and the association was replicated in an independent cohort. The cohort was sequenced for TCR beta chains only, and without alpha or paired-chain data the features that could be detected were limited. Presence/absence analyses assumed roughly uniform sequencing depth across donors, an assumption that may not hold. Across donors, most TCR sequences were observed very rarely, whereas some public TCRs were present in many individuals.

The chain links TRBV9 with TRBJ2-1, and TRBD2 matches 9 of the central bases. The sequencing input was PBMCs. This receptor was obtained from a man in his 70s in good health and CMV-seropositive. The DNA sequence is TGTGCCAGCAGCGGAGGAGCGGGAGGAACCTACAATGAGCAGTTCTTC. This sequence encodes CASSGGAGGTYNEQFF.